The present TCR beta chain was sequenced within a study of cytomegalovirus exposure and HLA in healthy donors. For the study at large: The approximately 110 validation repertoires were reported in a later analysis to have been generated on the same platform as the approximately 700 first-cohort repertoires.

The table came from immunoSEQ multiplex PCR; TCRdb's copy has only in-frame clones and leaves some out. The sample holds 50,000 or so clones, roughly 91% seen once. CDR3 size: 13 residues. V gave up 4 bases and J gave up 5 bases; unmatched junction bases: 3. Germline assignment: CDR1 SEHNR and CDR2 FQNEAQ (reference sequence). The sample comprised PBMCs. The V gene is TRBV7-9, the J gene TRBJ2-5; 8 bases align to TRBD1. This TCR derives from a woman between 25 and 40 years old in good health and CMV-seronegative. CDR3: CASSWTGRETQYF. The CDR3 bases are TGTGCCAGCAGCTGGACAGGGAGGGAGACCCAGTACTTC.